Listed here are 4 T cell receptor beta chains from one sample, sequenced in a study of regulatory T cells in long-lasting Graves disease. CDR3-region Arm-PCR and iRepertoire HTBI primers produced the TCR beta libraries. TCRdb fed the multiplex PCR reads into MiXCR, producing one record per CDR3 protein. In the table there are approximately 400,000 distinct CDR3 sequences, around 20% of which are singletons. Described time point: persistent/refractory GD, antithyroid drugs over 5 years with positive TRAb. Following extraction of RNA from PBMCs, that RNA was used to make the TCR library. Sequenced material: peripheral blood mononuclear cells (PBMCs), taken when the disease was refractory, from a patient treated with antithyroid drugs. All receptors come from a female donor with Graves disease.

The chain combines TRBV3-1 with TRBJ1-2, with D unresolved. The germline CDR1 and CDR2 sequences are LGHDT and YNNKEL (reference sequence). Trimming removed 3 bases at V and 0 bases at J, with 8 bases between. The CDR3 totals 14 residues. The CDR3 region is CASSQPETNYGYTF. In DNA form, the CDR3 reads TGTGCCAGCAGCCAGCCAGAAACTAACTATGGCTACACCTTC.

A few counts support this clonotype. The chain has TRBV6-2 or TRBV6-3 and TRBJ2-7, with TRBD1 matching over 8 bases. The V gene end was trimmed by 6 bases and the J gene end by 7 bases; junction bases not matched to a gene: 8. The V gene's germline CDR1 is MNHEY and CDR2 SVGEGT. CDR3 length equals 13 residues. DNA of the CDR3: TGTGCCAGCAGACGACAGGGGTCTCGAGAGCAGTACTTC. Amino acid sequence: CASRRQGSREQYF.

This clonotype was seen ten or more times. The CDR3 DNA follows: TGCAGCGTTGGAGAAGGGGGCAATCAGCCCCAGCATTTT. It encodes CSVGEGGNQPQHF. The chain combines TRBV29-1 with TRBJ1-5, with a possible D match to TRBD1 (5 bases). V was clipped by 4 bases and J by 2 bases, with 9 bases between them. The CDR3 is 13 amino acids. In germline, CDR1 is SQVTM, CDR2 ANQGSEA.

This clonotype was counted only a few times. This rearrangement joins TRBV19 to TRBJ1-1; D might be TRBD1 (5 bases). The V and J ends lost 3 bases and 0 bases respectively, with 8 bases between them. Germline CDR1 and CDR2: LNHDA and SQIVND (reference sequence). The length of the CDR3 is 14 residues. In nucleotides, the CDR3 is TGTGCCAGTAGTATGGGGGGAATGAACACTGAAGCTTTCTTT. Protein sequence: CASSMGGMNTEAFF.